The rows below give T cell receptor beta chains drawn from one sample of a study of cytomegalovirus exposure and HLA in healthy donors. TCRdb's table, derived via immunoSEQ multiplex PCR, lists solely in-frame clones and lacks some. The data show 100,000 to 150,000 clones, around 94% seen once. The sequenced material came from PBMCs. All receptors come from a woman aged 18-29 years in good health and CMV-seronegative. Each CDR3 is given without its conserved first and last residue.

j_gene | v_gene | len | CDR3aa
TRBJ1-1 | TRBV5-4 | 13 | ASSPPNRGNTEAF
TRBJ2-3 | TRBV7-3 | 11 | ASSWRNTDTQY
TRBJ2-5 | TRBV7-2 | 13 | ASSLRQGIQETQY
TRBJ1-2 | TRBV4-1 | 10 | ASSRPGDGYT
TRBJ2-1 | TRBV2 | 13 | ASTAGTSGINEQF
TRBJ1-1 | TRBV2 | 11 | ASQVQPNTEAF
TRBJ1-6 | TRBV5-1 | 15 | ASSLGTGPSYNSPLH
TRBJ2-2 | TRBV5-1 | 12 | ASSGTTSTGELF
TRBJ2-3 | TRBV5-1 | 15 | ASSRPGLAGSTDTQY
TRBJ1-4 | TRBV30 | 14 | AWGPGQGALVEKLF
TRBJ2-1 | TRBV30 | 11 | AWKSGQYNEQF
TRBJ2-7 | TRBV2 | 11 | ASSSGGWYEQY
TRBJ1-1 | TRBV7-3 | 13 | ASSLNRQGRAEAF
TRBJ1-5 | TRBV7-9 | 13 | ASSSSTGGIQPQH
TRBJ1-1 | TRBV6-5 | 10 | ASSPQGTEAF
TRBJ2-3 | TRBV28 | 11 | ASTERGADTQY
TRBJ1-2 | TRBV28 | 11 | ASRPGQNYGYT
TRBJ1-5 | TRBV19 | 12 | ASSMEGPGQPQH
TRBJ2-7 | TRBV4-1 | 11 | ASSRGTGYEQY
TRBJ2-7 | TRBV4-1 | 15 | ASSQASGTGQSYEQY
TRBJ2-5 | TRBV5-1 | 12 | ASSPGQPQETQY
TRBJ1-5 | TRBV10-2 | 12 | ASSELTGDQPQH
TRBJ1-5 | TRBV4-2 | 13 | ASSQDYGGNQPQH
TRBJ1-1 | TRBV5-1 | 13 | ASSLVDSVNTEAF
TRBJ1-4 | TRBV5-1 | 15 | ASSLQGILATNEKLF
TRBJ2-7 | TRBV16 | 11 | ASSQLIGREQY
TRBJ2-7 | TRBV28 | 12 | ASKTGGVTHEQY
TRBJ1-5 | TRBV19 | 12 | ASSIVNSNQPQH
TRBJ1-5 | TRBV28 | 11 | ASSSDSNQPQH
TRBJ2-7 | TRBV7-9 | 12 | ASRKTSGSYEQY
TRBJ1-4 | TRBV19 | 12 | ASSLGQGGEKLF
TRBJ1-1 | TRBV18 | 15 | ASSRSRQTDMNTEAF
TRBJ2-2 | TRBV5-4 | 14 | ASSLPAASNTGELF
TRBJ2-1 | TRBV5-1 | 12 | ASSPRTSIGEQF
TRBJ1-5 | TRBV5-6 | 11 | ASSLGGDQPQH
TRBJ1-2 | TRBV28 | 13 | ASSSSRGANYGYT
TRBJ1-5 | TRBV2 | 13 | ASRETGISNQPQH
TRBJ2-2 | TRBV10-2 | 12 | ASSGVRGTGELF
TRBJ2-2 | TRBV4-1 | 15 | ASSRYGTGVVTGELF
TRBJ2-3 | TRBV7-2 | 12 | ASSQDGGLDTQY
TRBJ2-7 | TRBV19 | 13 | ASTLSWQANYEQY
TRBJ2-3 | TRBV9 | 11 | ASSGSSTDTQY
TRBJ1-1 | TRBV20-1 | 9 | SAVLGVEAF
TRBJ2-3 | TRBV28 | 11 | ASSLPLTDTQY
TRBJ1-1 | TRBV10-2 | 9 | ASSESRRAF
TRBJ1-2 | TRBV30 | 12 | AWSVTGSSYGYT
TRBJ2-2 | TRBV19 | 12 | ASTLQQGTGELF
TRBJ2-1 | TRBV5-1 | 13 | ASSVQGPGVNEQF